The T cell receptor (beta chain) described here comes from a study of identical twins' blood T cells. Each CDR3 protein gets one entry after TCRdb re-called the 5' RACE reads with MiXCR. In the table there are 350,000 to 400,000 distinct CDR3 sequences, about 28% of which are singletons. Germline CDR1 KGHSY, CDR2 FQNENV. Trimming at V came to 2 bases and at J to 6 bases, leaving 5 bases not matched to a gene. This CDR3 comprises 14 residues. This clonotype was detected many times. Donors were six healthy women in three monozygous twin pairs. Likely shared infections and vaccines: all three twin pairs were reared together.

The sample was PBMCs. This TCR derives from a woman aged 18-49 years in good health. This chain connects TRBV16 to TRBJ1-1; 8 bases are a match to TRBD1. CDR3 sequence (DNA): TGTGCCAGCAGCCAACTGGACAGGGTTTCTGAAGCTTTCTTT. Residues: CASSQLDRVSEAFF.